The 14 T cell receptor beta chains in this list originate from one sample, sequenced in a study of blood T cell repertoires in COVID-19. The data were produced by immunoSEQ multiplex PCR, yet TCRdb's version contains in-frame clones alone and is incomplete. The sample shows roughly 100,000 clones, about 64% of them seen only once. Sequencing used peripheral blood. The receptors shown here come from a human donor with acute or convalescent COVID-19. The donor label of this sample is uncertain.

The J gene is TRBJ1-1, the V gene TRBV5-1; D gene ambiguous. Germline V gives CDR1 SGHRS, CDR2 YFSETQ. The length of the CDR3 is 12 residues. Deletions cut 4 bases from V and 8 bases from J, with 12 bases between. CDR3 coding DNA: TGCGCCAGCAGCCTAACAGATACCGAAGCTTTCTTT. Translated, it gives CASSLTDTEAFF. The full variable domain, its missing parts supplied by reference TRBV5-1 and TRBJ1-1, is KAGVTQTPRYLIKTRGQQVTLSCSPISGHRSVSWYQQTPGQGLQFLFEYFSETQRNKGNFPGRFSGRQFSNSRSEMNVSTLELGDSALYLCASSLTDTEAFFGQGTRLTVV.

The V gene is TRBV7-3, the J gene TRBJ2-1, with a possible D match to TRBD2 (6 bases). Germline V CDR1 and CDR2: SGHTA, FQGTGA. The CDR3 totals 15 residues. Trimming took off 5 bases at V and 0 bases at J, with 11 bases between the two ends. CDR3 coding DNA: TGTGCCAGCAGCGGGACTCTTAGCTCCTACAATGAGCAGTTCTTC. Protein product: CASSGTLSSYNEQFF.

The chain recombines TRBV3-1 (or the pseudogene TRBV3-2) with TRBJ2-7; possibly TRBD1 for D (6 bases). CDR1 LGHDT and CDR2 YNNKEL come from the germline V gene (reference sequence). V was clipped by 1 base and J by 1 base, with 8 bases between them. The CDR3 has 14 amino acids. The CDR3 DNA follows: TGTGCCAGCAGCCAAGGGGGGCTTTCCTACGAGCAGTACTTC. It is translated as CASSQGGLSYEQYF.

The gene calls are TRBV7-3 and TRBJ1-1; 7 nucleotides match TRBD1. CDR1 and CDR2 from the germline V gene are SGHTA and FQGTGA. Trimming took 1 base from V and 4 from J; bases not matched to a gene: 3. The CDR3 runs 14 residues. The CDR3 loop reads CASSLKAGGTEAFF. The CDR3, as DNA: TGTGCCAGCAGCTTAAAGGCAGGGGGCACTGAAGCTTTCTTT.

The rearrangement uses TRBV11-3 and TRBJ1-1; D might be TRBD1 (6 bases). The CDR3 totals 19 residues. CDR1 and CDR2 from the germline V gene are SGHNT and YENEEA. V was clipped by 0 bases and J by 1 base, with 21 bases between them. In DNA form, the CDR3 reads TGTGCCAGCAGCTTAGAATTTTTTTTGGGTGGCAGGGGGAACACTGAAGCTTTCTTT. This encodes CASSLEFFLGGRGNTEAFF.

The rearrangement links TRBV27 to TRBJ1-1, with 8 bases matching TRBD1. Losses at the gene ends were 5 bases for V and 5 bases for J; bases not matched to a gene: 13. The CDR3 has 16 residues. CDR1 MNHEY and CDR2 SMNVEV come from the germline V gene (reference sequence). CDR3 DNA: TGTGCCAGCAGTCCCTCACGTGACAGGGGTCGGACTGAAGCTTTCTTT. Translation: CASSPSRDRGRTEAFF.

This clone has just a few counts. The chain employs TRBV3-1 (or the pseudogene TRBV3-2) and TRBJ2-7; D is uncertain. V was trimmed by 3 bases and J by 3 bases, leaving 18 bases between them. There are 16 residues in the CDR3. Germline V gene sequence: CDR1 LGHDT, CDR2 YNNKEL (reference sequence). The CDR3 sequence: CASSQYPEDWSYEQYV. CDR3 nucleotides: TGTGCCAGCAGCCAGTACCCCGAGGATTGGAGCTACGAGCAGTACGTC.

The chain joins TRBV7-3 to TRBJ2-2; weak D call: TRBD2 (5 bases). The CDR3 contains 14 residues. Trimming pared 5 bases from V and 5 bases from J, leaving 12 bases between. From germline, CDR1 is SGHTA and CDR2 FQGTGA. The CDR3 spells CASSRGLSTGELFF. The CDR3, as DNA: TGTGCCAGCAGCCGAGGACTCTCGACCGGGGAGCTGTTTTTT.

This clone was seen more than once but under ten times. The rearrangement links TRBV12-3 or TRBV12-4 to TRBJ1-2, with D possibly TRBD1 on 6 matching bases. This CDR3 is 12 amino acids long. The V gene lost 3 bases and the J gene lost 8 bases, with 10 bases spanning the gap. The CDR3: CASSFRGLGYTF. The CDR3 DNA follows: TGTGCCAGCAGTTTCAGGGGTCTGGGCTACACCTTC.

V usage is TRBV10-3 and J usage is TRBJ1-2; D is unclear. This CDR3 contains 15 residues. Germline V gene sequence: CDR1 ENHRY, CDR2 SYGVKD. V lost 0 bases to trimming and J lost 4 bases, with 12 bases between them. CDR3 amino acids: CAISESPGSPYGYTF. DNA for the CDR3: TGTGCCATCAGTGAGTCGCCTGGGAGTCCCTATGGCTACACCTTC.

This clone has only a few counts. This chain joins TRBV2 and TRBJ2-7; 10 bases match TRBD1. J gave up 1 base and V 10 bases, and 7 bases lay outside the gene matches. The V gene's germline CDR1 is SNHLY and CDR2 FYNNEI. The CDR3 is 14 residues long. Here the CDR3 reads CATYRDRGSYEQYF. CDR3 DNA: TGTGCCACTTATAGGGACAGGGGATCCTACGAGCAGTACTTC. Based on the CDR3 plus reference TRBV2 and TRBJ2-7, the full variable domain is EPEVTQTPSHQVTQMGQEVILRCVPISNHLYFYWYRQILGQKVEFLVSFYNNEISEKSEIFDDQFSVERPDGSNFTLKIRSTKLEDSAMYFCATYRDRGSYEQYFGPGTRLTVT.

The chain uses TRBV2 and TRBJ2-5; 8 bases are a match to TRBD1. The junction had 10 bases not matched to a gene; V was cut back by 3 bases and J by 1 base. CDR3 length: 17 residues. Germline loops: CDR1 SNHLY, CDR2 FYNNEI. Here the CDR3 DNA reads TGTGCCAGCAGTGACTTAGGACAGGGCACTGTCCAAGAGACCCAGTACTTC. It specifies CASSDLGQGTVQETQYF.

J is TRBJ2-5 and V is TRBV6-6; 9 nucleotides align to TRBD1. Germline CDR1 is MNHNY and CDR2 is SVGAGI (reference sequence). The CDR3 loop spans 14 amino acids. J gave up 2 bases and V 6 bases, and 4 bases lay outside the gene matches. The DNA for the CDR3 is TGTGCCAGCAGCCCTGACAGGGGGCAAGAGACCCAGTACTTC. Translated: CASSPDRGQETQYF.

The V gene is TRBV6-1, the J gene TRBJ1-2; TRBD1 agrees at 7 bases. The CDR3 loop spans 16 amino acids. Trimming at V came to 1 base and at J to 5 bases, leaving 10 bases not matched to a gene. Germline V gene sequence: CDR1 MNHNS, CDR2 SASEGT. The CDR3 loop reads CASSEDSARGWYGYTF. The CDR3, as DNA: TGTGCCAGCAGTGAAGATTCGGCCAGGGGGTGGTATGGCTACACCTTC.